This T cell receptor beta chain was obtained from a study of T cell responses to AZD1222 COVID-19 vaccine. Sequenced by immunoSEQ multiplex PCR; TCRdb stores in-frame clones only, minus some. Of some 150,000 clones in the sample, about 93% are singletons; the top ten hold around 1.9%. CDR1 and CDR2 (germline): LNHDA, SQIVND (reference sequence). Trimming pared 7 bases from V and 0 bases from J, leaving 15 bases between. The CDR3 contains 15 residues. The chain has TRBV19 and TRBJ1-2; the D is unclear. The receptor was isolated from an adult in good health. Sequencing used peripheral blood, obtained on day 0 of AZD1222 vaccination. CDR3 sequence reads: CASTPRAGSNYGYTF. The CDR3 nucleotides are TGTGCCAGTACCCCCCGGGCCGGATCTAACTATGGCTACACCTTC.